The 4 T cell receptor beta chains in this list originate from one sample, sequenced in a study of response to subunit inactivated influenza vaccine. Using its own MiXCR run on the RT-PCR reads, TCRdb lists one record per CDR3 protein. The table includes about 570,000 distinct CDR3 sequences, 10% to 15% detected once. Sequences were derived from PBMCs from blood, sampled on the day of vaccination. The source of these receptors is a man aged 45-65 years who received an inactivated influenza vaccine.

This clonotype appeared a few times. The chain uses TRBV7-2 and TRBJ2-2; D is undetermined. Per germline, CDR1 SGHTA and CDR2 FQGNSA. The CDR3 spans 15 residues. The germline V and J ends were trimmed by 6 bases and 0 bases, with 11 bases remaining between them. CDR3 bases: TGTGCCAGCAGAAACAGCTTAGCGAACACCGGGGAGCTGTTTTTT. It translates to CASRNSLANTGELFF.

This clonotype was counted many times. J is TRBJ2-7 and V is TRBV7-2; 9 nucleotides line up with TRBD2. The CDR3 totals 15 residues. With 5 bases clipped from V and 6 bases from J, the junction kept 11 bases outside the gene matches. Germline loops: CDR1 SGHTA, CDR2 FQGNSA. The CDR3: CASSQVAGGLIEQYF. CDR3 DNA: TGTGCCAGCAGCCAAGTTGCGGGGGGGCTGATCGAGCAGTACTTC.

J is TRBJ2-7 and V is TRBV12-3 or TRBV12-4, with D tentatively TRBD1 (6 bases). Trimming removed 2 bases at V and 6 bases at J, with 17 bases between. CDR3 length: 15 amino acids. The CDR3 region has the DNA TGTGCCAGCAGTTTAAAAACAGGGTTTGGCTCCGAGCAGTACTTC. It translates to CASSLKTGFGSEQYF.

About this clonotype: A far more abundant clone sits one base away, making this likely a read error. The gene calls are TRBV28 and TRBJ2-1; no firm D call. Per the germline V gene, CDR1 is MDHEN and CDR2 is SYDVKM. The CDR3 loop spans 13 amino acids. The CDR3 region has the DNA TGTGCCAGCAGTTTAGGGCGCTACAATGAGCAGTCCTTC. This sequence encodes CASSLGRYNEQSF.